This TCR beta chain appears in the sequencing data of a study of radiotherapy plus CTLA-4 blockade in lung cancer. General observations from the study: After radiotherapy and ipilimumab, tumor-derived clones expanded in peripheral blood.

Notes on this clone: Antigen: not known.

CDR1 and CDR2 (germline): MNHEY, SVGAGI. The junction had 3 bases not matched to a gene; V was cut back by 0 bases and J by 2 bases. This CDR3 comprises 15 residues. Using immunoSEQ multiplex PCR, the repertoire was profiled, and TCRdb retains in-frame clones only, with some absent. The sample contains tens of thousands of clones, roughly three quarters of which appear only once. This rearrangement joins TRBV6-5 to TRBJ2-7; 8 nucleotides agree with TRBD1. Sequenced material: peripheral blood, taken from a patient treated with radiotherapy plus ipilimumab. The TCR was taken from a human donor with non-small cell lung cancer who had a complete response to radiotherapy plus ipilimumab. The CDR3 is CASSYSRTGPYEQYF. The CDR3 nucleotides are TGTGCCAGCAGTTACTCCCGGACAGGGCCCTACGAGCAGTACTTC.